The present entry profiles one TCR beta chain with its context. The target antigen is unknown. The sequenced fragment ends 3 residues before the CDR3 boundary, so the rest is inferred from the germline J gene. CVID subjects were neither ill nor on immunomodulatory or immunosuppressive medication at sampling. V dropped 5 bases and J dropped 4; count of bases not matched to a gene: 7. Germline assignment: CDR1 SNHLY and CDR2 FYNNEI. CDR3 length: 14 amino acids. Equal genomic DNA amounts from CVID and control samples were sequenced. The table came from immunoSEQ multiplex PCR; TCRdb's copy has only in-frame clones and leaves some out. The sample was found to contain several thousand clones, and every one recurs. The sample originates from a study of T cell clonality in common variable immunodeficiency. Findings of the study overall: Common variable immunodeficiency TCR beta sequences reportedly had fewer deletions and N-nucleotide insertions. CVID subjects had higher TCRbeta clonality than healthy controls, most marked in about a third.

This sequence originates from a human donor with common variable immunodeficiency. The sample was peripheral blood mononuclear cells. V gene TRBV2 combines with J gene TRBJ1-1, with 7 bases lining up with TRBD1. The part of the CDR3 DNA that was read is TGTGCCAGCAGTCTGAGACAGGGAGGCACTGAA. Its translation is CASSLRQGGTE. The CDR3 in full is CASSLRQGGTEAFF.